The present T cell receptor beta chain was sequenced within a study of T cell changes during pregnancy in multiple sclerosis. This clone is a singleton in its sample. Libraries were prepared by immunoSEQ multiplex PCR; TCRdb keeps only in-frame clonotypes and omits some of them. The sample consists of approximately 130,000 clones, 90% to 96% of them appearing once. This CDR3 region has 14 residues. This clonotype was sampled from a female donor with multiple sclerosis, enrolled in a pregnancy study. Sequences were derived from peripheral blood, sampled after pregnancy. The V call is TRBV1, the J call TRBJ2-1; TRBD2 is taken as the D call from the table, unchecked against the DNA. TRBV1 is flagged as a pseudogene. CDR3 residues: CTSSRTSGRRGQFF. DNA of the CDR3: TGCACCAGCAGCAGGACTAGCGGGAGAAGGGGGCAGTTCTTC.